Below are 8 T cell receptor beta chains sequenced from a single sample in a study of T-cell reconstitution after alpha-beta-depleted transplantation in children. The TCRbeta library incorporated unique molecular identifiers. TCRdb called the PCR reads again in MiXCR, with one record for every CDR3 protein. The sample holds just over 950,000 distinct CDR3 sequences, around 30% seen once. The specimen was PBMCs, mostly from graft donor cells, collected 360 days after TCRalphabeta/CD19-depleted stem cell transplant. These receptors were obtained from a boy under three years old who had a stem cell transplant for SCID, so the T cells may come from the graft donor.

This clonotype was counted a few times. CDR3 amino acids: CASSPVRSQETQYF. The CDR3 DNA reads as TGCGCCAGCAGCCCAGTTCGCTCTCAAGAGACCCAGTACTTC. The chain employs TRBV5-1 and TRBJ2-5; D gene uncertain. Looked up from germline, CDR1 is SGHRS and CDR2 is YFSETQ. Trimming removed 4 bases at V and 2 bases at J, with 12 bases between. This CDR3 spans 14 amino acids. Full variable domain (outside the CDR3, taken from reference TRBV5-1 and TRBJ2-5): KAGVTQTPRYLIKTRGQQVTLSCSPISGHRSVSWYQQTPGQGLQFLFEYFSETQRNKGNFPGRFSGRQFSNSRSEMNVSTLELGDSALYLCASSPVRSQETQYFGPGTRLLVL.

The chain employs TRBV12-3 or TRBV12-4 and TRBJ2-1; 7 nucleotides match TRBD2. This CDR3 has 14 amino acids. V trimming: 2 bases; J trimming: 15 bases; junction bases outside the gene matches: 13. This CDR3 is CASSLPGGGKGTFF. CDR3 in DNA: TGTGCCAGCAGTTTACCGGGGGGTGGTAAAGGAACGTTCTTC.

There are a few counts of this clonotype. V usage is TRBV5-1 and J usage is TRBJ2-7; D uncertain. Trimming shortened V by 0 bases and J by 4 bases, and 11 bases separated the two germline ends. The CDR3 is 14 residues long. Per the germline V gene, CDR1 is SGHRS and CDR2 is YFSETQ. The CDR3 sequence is CASSLGSSPYEQYF. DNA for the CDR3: TGCGCCAGCAGCTTGGGAAGTAGCCCGTACGAGCAGTACTTC. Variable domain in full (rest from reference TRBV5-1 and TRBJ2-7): KAGVTQTPRYLIKTRGQQVTLSCSPISGHRSVSWYQQTPGQGLQFLFEYFSETQRNKGNFPGRFSGRQFSNSRSEMNVSTLELGDSALYLCASSLGSSPYEQYFGPGTRLTVT.

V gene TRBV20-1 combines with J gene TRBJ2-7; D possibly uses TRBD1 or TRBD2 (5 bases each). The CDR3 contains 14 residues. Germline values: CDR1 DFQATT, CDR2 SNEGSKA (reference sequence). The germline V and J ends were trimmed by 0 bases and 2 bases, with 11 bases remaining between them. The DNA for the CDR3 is TGCAGTGCTAGAGATGTCGGGGCAGCCTACGAGCAGTACTTC. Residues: CSARDVGAAYEQYF.

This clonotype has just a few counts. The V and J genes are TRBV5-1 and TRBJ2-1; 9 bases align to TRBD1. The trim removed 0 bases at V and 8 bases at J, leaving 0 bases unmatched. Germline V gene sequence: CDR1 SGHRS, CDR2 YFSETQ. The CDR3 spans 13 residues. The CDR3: CASSLGQGDEQFF. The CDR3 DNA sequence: TGCGCCAGCAGCTTGGGACAGGGGGATGAGCAGTTCTTC.

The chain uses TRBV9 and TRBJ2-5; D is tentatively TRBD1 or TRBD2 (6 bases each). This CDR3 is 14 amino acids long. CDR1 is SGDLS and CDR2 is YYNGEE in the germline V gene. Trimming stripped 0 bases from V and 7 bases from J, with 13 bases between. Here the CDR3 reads CASSVEPGAVTQYF. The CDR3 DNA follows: TGTGCCAGCAGCGTAGAGCCGGGGGCTGTGACCCAGTACTTC.

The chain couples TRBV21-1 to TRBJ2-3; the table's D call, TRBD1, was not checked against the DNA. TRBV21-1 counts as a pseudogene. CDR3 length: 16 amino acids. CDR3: CASSKALGGQEDTQYF. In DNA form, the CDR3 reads TGTGCCAGCAGCAAAGCGCTCGGGGGGCAGGAAGATACGCAGTATTTT.

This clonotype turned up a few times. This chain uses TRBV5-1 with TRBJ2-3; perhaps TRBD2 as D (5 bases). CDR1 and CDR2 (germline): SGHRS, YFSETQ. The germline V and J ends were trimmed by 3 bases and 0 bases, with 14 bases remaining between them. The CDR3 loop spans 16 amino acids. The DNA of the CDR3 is TGCGCCAGCAGCTCCATTCGCGGGTCTAGCACAGATACGCAGTATTTT. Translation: CASSSIRGSSTDTQYF.